This is a list of T cell receptor beta chains from one sample in a study of cytomegalovirus exposure and HLA in healthy donors. TCRdb keeps only in-frame clones here, not all; method: immunoSEQ multiplex PCR. The data hold over 130,000 clones, with 60% to 85% observed a single time. Sequencing input: PBMCs. Receptors originate from a man in his forties or fifties in good health and CMV-seropositive. Each CDR3 is given with its conserved first and last residue. Fields, in order: V gene, clone size, J gene, D gene, CDR3 protein, CDR3 DNA. D genes are given only for firm matches. The size field is filled for only some rows; it gives once, few, many or a size class.

TRBV5-1	.	TRBJ2-3	.	CASSLEAGGDTQYF	TGCGCCAGCAGCTTGGAAGCGGGCGGAGATACGCAGTATTTT
TRBV28	few	TRBJ2-3	TRBD2	CASSFLASGAYTDTQYF	TGTGCCAGCAGTTTTTTGGCCAGCGGGGCATACACAGATACGCAGTATTTT
TRBV30	.	TRBJ2-5	TRBD2	CAWSVGGRKETQYF	TGTGCCTGGAGTGTCGGCGGGAGGAAAGAGACCCAGTACTTC
TRBV5-1	few	TRBJ2-5	.	CASSELGGETQYF	TGCGCCAGCAGCGAACTAGGGGGAGAGACCCAGTACTTC
TRBV9	.	TRBJ2-3	TRBD2	CASSRTSGRGTDTQYF	TGTGCCAGCAGCCGAACTAGCGGGAGGGGTACAGATACGCAGTATTTT
TRBV28	.	TRBJ1-3	TRBD1	CASRSGGSGNTIYF	TGTGCCAGCAGGTCAGGGGGTTCGGGAAACACCATATATTTT
TRBV10-3	.	TRBJ2-1	TRBD1	CAIGTGTNEQFF	TGTGCCATCGGGACAGGGACCAATGAGCAGTTCTTC
TRBV29-1	.	TRBJ2-5	TRBD1	CSVRQGQETQYF	TGCAGCGTCCGACAGGGACAAGAGACCCAGTACTTC
TRBV5-1	.	TRBJ2-7	.	CASSPGISSYEQYF	TGCGCCAGCAGTCCAGGCATTAGCTCCTACGAGCAGTACTTC
TRBV11-2	.	TRBJ2-5	TRBD2	CASSLGQSSGEETQYF	TGTGCCAGCAGCTTAGGTCAATCTAGCGGGGAAGAGACCCAGTACTTC
TRBV6-5	.	TRBJ1-3	TRBD1	CASSRDRAVGTIYF	TGTGCCAGCAGTCGGGACAGGGCGGTTGGGACCATATATTTT
TRBV6-5	.	TRBJ1-1	.	CASSLGRGRWPEAFF	TGTGCCAGCAGTTTAGGGCGGGGCAGATGGCCTGAAGCTTTCTTT
TRBV5-5	.	TRBJ2-3	.	CASSLTRITDTQYF	TGTGCCAGCAGCCTCACTAGGATCACAGATACGCAGTATTTT
TRBV7-9	.	TRBJ2-3	TRBD2	CASSRGSSGSSDTQYF	TGTGCCAGCAGCCGTGGGTCTAGCGGGAGTTCGGATACGCAGTATTTT
TRBV29-1	.	TRBJ2-1	TRBD2	CSVGHSGEFF	TGCAGCGTCGGCCACAGCGGGGAGTTCTTC
TRBV28	.	TRBJ1-4	.	CASTSGEEKLFF	TGTGCCAGCACCTCGGGGGAGGAAAAACTGTTTTTT
TRBV27	.	TRBJ2-7	TRBD2	CASSLSTSGRFHEQYF	TGTGCCAGCAGTTTGTCCACTAGCGGGAGGTTCCACGAGCAGTACTTC
TRBV23-1	.	TRBJ2-7	.	CASSQSELTSKYEQYF	TGCGCCAGCAGTCAATCGGAGCTAACCTCCAAGTACGAGCAGTACTTC
TRBV18	.	TRBJ2-1	TRBD1	CASSPFQQGFNNEQFF	TGTGCCAGCTCACCTTTTCAACAGGGGTTCAACAATGAGCAGTTCTTC
TRBV28	.	TRBJ1-1	.	CASSRGGTNTEAFF	TGTGCCAGCAGCCGGGGGGGTACGAACACTGAAGCTTTCTTT
TRBV2	few	TRBJ1-5	.	CASSVWSQNQPQHF	TGTGCCAGCAGTGTATGGAGCCAAAATCAGCCCCAGCATTTT
TRBV30	.	TRBJ1-2	TRBD1	CAWSAGTGDYGYTF	TGTGCCTGGAGTGCCGGGACAGGGGACTATGGCTACACCTTC
TRBV5-1	.	TRBJ2-7	TRBD2	CASRTSGLYEQYF	TGCGCCAGCAGGACTAGCGGCCTCTACGAGCAGTACTTC
TRBV5-4	.	TRBJ2-1	.	CASSGFTGSYNEQFF	TGTGCCAGCAGCGGATTTACGGGCTCCTACAATGAGCAGTTCTTC
TRBV10-3	few	TRBJ2-1	TRBD2	CATSGRESVNNEQFF	TGTGCCACTAGCGGGAGGGAATCTGTAAACAATGAGCAGTTCTTC
TRBV27	.	TRBJ2-7	TRBD2	CASTPILGLADGSYEQYF	TGTGCCAGCACCCCAATCCTGGGACTAGCGGACGGCTCCTACGAGCAGTACTTC
TRBV6-6	.	TRBJ2-7	.	CASSYDEGVYEQYF	TGTGCCAGCAGTTACGATGAGGGGGTCTACGAGCAGTACTTC